This T cell receptor beta chain appears in the sequencing data of a study of sequential checkpoint blockade in melanoma. The overall study: Randomization was 1:1 between first-line nivolumab→ipilimumab and ipilimumab→nivolumab. Both treatment sequences were followed by maintenance nivolumab.

Of note for this clone: The same CDR3 is also encoded by other DNA sequences in this sample.

Documented treatment: randomized to nivolumab then ipilimumab (arm A) or the reverse (arm B). DNA-damaging chemotherapy had not been given to any patient beforehand. Live CD3+CD8+ CD19− CD56− cells were sorted from PBMCs. The CDR3 extends over 13 amino acids. Germline values: CDR1 MNHEY, CDR2 SMNVEV (reference sequence). J lost 3 bases, V lost 5 bases, and 3 bases had no gene match. Assay used: immunoSEQ multiplex PCR; TCRdb lists only in-frame clones, some missing. The sample yields some 31,000 clones, approximately 86% seen once. The chain is built from TRBV27 and TRBJ2-7; 8 bases fit TRBD1. This sequence was found in a human donor with melanoma. The material sequenced was CD8+ T cells sorted from blood (inferred from file names), taken from a patient given nivolumab and ipilimumab in sequence. The CDR3 reads CASSRGTGYEQYF. The CDR3 bases are TGTGCCAGCAGTAGAGGGACAGGCTACGAGCAGTACTTC.